This entry describes one T cell receptor beta chain. Its antigen is not known. This record belongs to a study of cytomegalovirus exposure and HLA in healthy donors. Study results and caveats: Most sequenced TCRs were rare (though some public TCRs occurred in many donors). The classifier reportedly diagnosed cytomegalovirus status with high sensitivity and specificity. First-cohort TCR clusters were later found to tend to co-occur in the 120 or so validation repertoires.

Here immunoSEQ multiplex PCR was the method, and the copy in TCRdb shows in-frame clones only, minus some. The sample has about 150,000 clones, approximately 86% seen once. There are 15 residues in the CDR3. V gave up 5 bases and J gave up 0 bases; unmatched junction bases: 6. Germline V gives CDR1 LNHDA, CDR2 SQIVND (reference sequence). The donors were in the approximately 120-subject validation cohort; that cohort was separate from the approximately 700-subject first cohort. The J gene is TRBJ2-7, the V gene TRBV19; the match to TRBD1 covers 8 bases. The source material was PBMCs. The receptor was derived from a man between 18 and 35 years old in good health and CMV-seropositive. CDR3 sequence: CASSAPDRASYEQYF. The CDR3 coding sequence is TGTGCCAGTAGTGCCCCGGACAGGGCCTCCTACGAGCAGTACTTC.